The 9 T cell receptor beta chains below were found in one sample sequenced in a study of CD8 T cells in Susac syndrome. The RNA input was about 0.45 to 1 ug, and it was reverse transcribed with random hexamers. One entry per CDR3 protein, called by TCRdb with MiXCR from the immunoSEQ multiplex PCR reads. This sample has some 300,000 distinct CDR3 sequences, with 75% to 85% found just once. Specimen: CD8+ T cells from PBMCs. The source is a human donor with multiple sclerosis.

This clonotype came up once. The chain couples TRBV30 to TRBJ1-4; D is unresolved. CDR1 and CDR2 (germline): GTSNPN, SVGIG (reference sequence). CDR3 length: 15 residues. V was clipped by 3 bases and J by 0 bases, with 11 bases between them. The CDR3 DNA is TGTGCCTGGAGAGCAGGTTCTTCAACTAATGAAAAACTGTTTTTT. It codes for CAWRAGSSTNEKLFF.

This sequence joins TRBV19 and TRBJ1-1; D is undetermined. The CDR3 has 12 amino acids. Per the germline V gene, CDR1 is LNHDA and CDR2 is SQIVND (reference sequence). The V end lost 3 bases, the J end lost 7 bases, and 9 bases lay between the germline ends. CDR3 residues: CASSIGPNEAFF. The CDR3 DNA sequence: TGTGCCAGTAGTATTGGACCCAATGAAGCTTTCTTT. The full variable domain, rest sourced from reference TRBV19 and TRBJ1-1, is DGGITQSPKYLFRKEGQNVTLSCEQNLNHDAMYWYRQDPGQGLRLIYYSQIVNDFQKGDIAEGYSVSREKKESFPLTVTSAQKNPTAFYLCASSIGPNEAFFGQGTRLTVV.

The chain joins TRBV29-1 to TRBJ2-2; 9 bases map to TRBD1. The V segment lost 4 bases and the J segment 3 bases; nucleotides outside the gene matches: 12. Germline CDR1 and CDR2: SQVTM and ANQGSEA. The CDR3 consists of 17 residues. The CDR3 spells CSVGAGTGTFDTGELFF. In DNA form, the CDR3 reads TGCAGCGTTGGGGCCGGGACAGGGACGTTTGACACCGGGGAGCTGTTTTTT.

The chain joins TRBV9 to TRBJ1-3, with D possibly matching TRBD1 (5 bases). Germline CDR1 reads SGDLS; CDR2 reads YYNGEE. With 3 bases removed from V and 0 bases from J, the gap between germline ends came to 34 bases. This CDR3 has 23 amino acids. CDR3: CASSGVDRDLNHVSGASGNTIYF. Here the CDR3 DNA reads TGTGCCAGCAGCGGTGTCGACCGGGACCTAAACCACGTCTCTGGCGCCTCTGGAAACACCATATATTTT.

This rearrangement joins TRBV3-1 to TRBJ2-1; D is tentatively TRBD1 or TRBD2 (5 bases each). V lost 0 bases and J lost 2, with 11 bases in between. This CDR3 comprises 16 residues. Germline-derived CDR1 and CDR2 are LGHDT and YNNKEL (reference sequence). The CDR3 DNA follows: TGTGCCAGCAGCCAAGAAATGTGGGGACCCTACAATGAGCAGTTCTTC. Encoded protein: CASSQEMWGPYNEQFF.

The chain links TRBV6-6 to TRBJ2-2; D not resolved. CDR1 is MNHNY and CDR2 is SVGAGI in the germline V gene (reference sequence). This CDR3 is built from 13 residues. Trimming left V 4 bases short and J 1 base short, with 4 bases between. The CDR3 here is CASSWGNTGELFF. CDR3 coding DNA: TGTGCCAGCAGTTGGGGGAACACCGGGGAGCTGTTTTTT.

The chain employs TRBV6-4 and TRBJ1-2; D is perhaps TRBD1 (5 bases). Germline-derived CDR1 and CDR2 are MRHNA and SNTAGT. This CDR3 has 13 amino acids. Trimming took 2 bases from V and 4 from J, leaving 8 bases between them. The CDR3 is CASSDRGSYGYTF. As DNA, the CDR3 is TGTGCCAGCAGTGACAGGGGCAGCTATGGCTACACCTTC.

The chain employs TRBV7-2 and TRBJ2-7; 7 nucleotides match TRBD1. The CDR3 loop spans 15 amino acids. The trim removed 2 bases at V and 5 bases at J, leaving 9 bases unmatched. Germline lookup yields CDR1 SGHTA and CDR2 FQGNSA. For the CDR3, the DNA is TGTGCCAGCAGCTTACTAAGCCAGGGGGTCGACGAGCAGTACTTC. Its translation is CASSLLSQGVDEQYF.

The V call is TRBV29-1, the J call TRBJ2-3; 10 bases map to TRBD2. The CDR3 extends over 14 amino acids. The ends lost 7 bases at V and 8 bases at J; junction bases unmatched: 12. The V gene's germline CDR1 is SQVTM and CDR2 ANQGSEA. The CDR3 is CSEKLAGPSRTQYF. CDR3 DNA sequence: TGCAGCGAAAAACTAGCGGGGCCTTCACGTACGCAGTATTTT.